The 20 T cell receptor beta chains in this list originate from one sample, sequenced in a study of T-cell memory formation after mild COVID-19 (dated by TCRdb to the early 2020s). The library was prepared using 5' RACE. Sequenced using an Illumina NovaSeq 6000. TCRdb trimmed public reads at Q25 via fastp, called clones via MiXCR and kept in-frame beta chains. Every CDR3 protein is listed once, alongside the most common genes and DNA of its rows. The sample records some 120,000 distinct CDR3 sequences, approximately 6.2% of which are singletons. The top ten constitute over 2% of the sample. Sequencing was done on a sample of PBMCs or a T cell subset sorted from them (not recorded which). All receptors come from an adult woman who had mild COVID-19 (a few samples of this study predate the infection). The sample titles of this study are shuffled in the database, so cell type and time point are left out; the donor was told from shared clones.

The chain uses TRBV7-9 and TRBJ2-5; D unclear. Germline assignment: CDR1 SEHNR and CDR2 FQNEAQ (reference sequence). The germline V and J ends were trimmed by 4 bases and 5 bases, with 5 bases remaining between them. The CDR3 loop spans 11 amino acids. The CDR3 reads CASSSVETQYF. The DNA for the CDR3 is TGTGCCAGCAGCTCGGTGGAGACCCAGTACTTC.

There are a few counts of this clonotype. The chain links TRBV7-9 to TRBJ2-7, with TRBD2 matching 8 bases. The ends lost 1 base at V and 6 bases at J; junction bases unmatched: 5. Germline CDR1 and CDR2: SEHNR and FQNEAQ (reference sequence). The length of the CDR3 is 14 residues. The CDR3 DNA is TGTGCCAGCAGCTTAGACGGGAGGGCGGCCGAGCAGTACTTC. It encodes CASSLDGRAAEQYF.

This clonotype was found a few times. The chain uses TRBV6-5 and TRBJ1-6; D possibly corresponds to TRBD1 (5 bases). With 10 bases removed from V and 7 bases from J, the gap between germline ends came to 20 bases. The CDR3 contains 15 residues. In germline, CDR1 is MNHEY, CDR2 SVGAGI. CDR3 sequence reads: CATNQGRSWNSPLHF. In DNA form, the CDR3 reads TGTGCCACCAATCAGGGAAGGAGTTGGAATTCACCCCTCCACTTT.

The table lists this clonotype with a few counts. The V gene is TRBV4-2, the J gene TRBJ1-1; 8 bases match TRBD1. The CDR3 sequence is 16 residues long. Germline CDR1 is LGHNA and CDR2 is YNFKEQ. The junction had 8 bases not matched to a gene; V was cut back by 4 bases and J by 1 base. CDR3 nucleotides: TGTGCCAGCAGCCGAAGTGGGACAGGCGCGAACACTGAAGCTTTCTTT. It is translated as CASSRSGTGANTEAFF.

This clonotype was observed many times. The rearrangement links TRBV7-6 to TRBJ2-1; D possibly corresponds to TRBD2 (5 bases). The CDR3 consists of 15 residues. Germline V CDR1 and CDR2: SGHVS, FNYEAQ. V lost 4 bases to trimming and J lost 0 bases, with 10 bases between them. DNA of the CDR3: TGTGCCAGCAGCTCCACTAGGAGCTCCTACAATGAGCAGTTCTTC. Translation: CASSSTRSSYNEQFF.

There are a few counts of this clonotype. V is TRBV18 and J is TRBJ1-1; D gene unclear. The CDR3 has 12 amino acids. Germline CDR1 reads KGHSH; CDR2 reads LQKENI. Deletions cut 4 bases from V and 3 bases from J, with 6 bases between. The CDR3 loop is CASSRSYTEAFF. The CDR3 DNA sequence: TGTGCCAGCTCACGGTCCTACACTGAAGCTTTCTTT.

The rearrangement uses TRBV5-5 and TRBJ2-7, with TRBD1 matching 11 bases. Germline CDR1 reads SGHKS; CDR2 reads YYEKEE (reference sequence). The CDR3 runs 16 residues. Unmatched junction bases numbered 8, after V lost 2 bases and J lost 4 bases. The CDR3 loop is CASSFRTGTGGYEQYF. The CDR3 DNA follows: TGTGCCAGCAGCTTCCGTACCGGGACAGGGGGATACGAGCAGTACTTC. Filled out from reference TRBV5-5 and TRBJ2-7, the complete variable domain reads DAGVTQSPTHLIKTRGQQVTLRCSPISGHKSVSWYQQVLGQGPQFIFQYYEKEERGRGNFPDRFSARQFPNYSSELNVNALLLGDSALYLCASSFRTGTGGYEQYFGPGTRLTVT.

This clonotype was observed at least ten times. V and J are TRBV5-1 and TRBJ2-1, with a weak D call TRBD1 (5 bases). The CDR3 extends over 18 amino acids. The germline gives CDR1 SGHRS, CDR2 YFSETQ. Trimming shortened V by 0 bases and J by 0 bases, and 16 bases separated the two germline ends. The CDR3 reads CASSLGGPIHSSYNEQFF. The DNA for the CDR3 is TGCGCCAGCAGCTTGGGGGGCCCCATCCATAGCTCCTACAATGAGCAGTTCTTC.

This clonotype was seen a handful of times. This chain uses TRBV5-6 with TRBJ2-1, with a possible D match to TRBD1 (5 bases). The CDR3 extends over 16 amino acids. V was clipped by 0 bases and J by 5 bases, with 15 bases between them. Per the germline V gene, CDR1 is SGHDT and CDR2 is YYEEEE. The CDR3 protein is CASSLVQGRVHNEQFF. The CDR3, as DNA: TGTGCCAGCAGCTTGGTCCAGGGCAGGGTCCACAATGAGCAGTTCTTC.

This clonotype was counted many times. The chain uses TRBV5-4 and TRBJ2-7; tentative D call: TRBD1 (6 bases). Germline CDR1 is SGHNT and CDR2 is YYREEE (reference sequence). The CDR3 runs 14 residues. The V end was cut by 0 bases, the J end by 3 bases, with 10 bases between. CDR3 nucleotide sequence: TGTGCCAGCAGCTTGGGACAGGATCTCTACGAGCAGTACTTC. Translation: CASSLGQDLYEQYF.

This clonotype was detected ten times or more. V gene TRBV11-2 combines with J gene TRBJ2-7; 8 nucleotides line up with TRBD1. The J segment lost 4 bases and the V segment lost 5 bases, leaving 7 bases of the junction unmatched. This CDR3 spans 14 amino acids. The germline V gene encodes CDR1 SGHAT and CDR2 FQNNGV. In DNA, the CDR3 is TGTGCCAGCAGCCTTCAGGGGGCGACGTACGAGCAGTACTTC. It encodes CASSLQGATYEQYF. Using reference TRBV11-2 and TRBJ2-7 for the parts outside the CDR3, the full variable domain is EAGVAQSPRYKIIEKRQSVAFWCNPISGHATLYWYQQILGQGPKLLIQFQNNGVVDDSQLPKDRFSAERLKGVDSTLKIQPAKLEDSAVYLCASSLQGATYEQYFGPGTRLTVT.

This chain joins TRBV5-1 and TRBJ2-6; TRBD2 matches 10 bases. The CDR3 covers 17 residues. Germline CDR1 and CDR2: SGHRS and YFSETQ. The V and J ends lost 4 bases and 2 bases, in that order; junction bases with no gene match: 6. The CDR3: CASSLTSGNPGANVLTF. The CDR3 DNA follows: TGCGCCAGCAGCCTTACTAGCGGGAACCCTGGGGCCAACGTCCTGACTTTC.

This clonotype was seen more than once but under ten times. This rearrangement joins TRBV7-9 to TRBJ2-1; 9 bases agree with TRBD2. This CDR3 region has 17 residues. The V gene's germline CDR1 is SEHNR and CDR2 FQNEAQ (reference sequence). V shed 0 bases and J 2 bases; nucleotides not matched to a gene: 5. CDR3 amino acids: CASSLAGLASPYNEQFF. For the CDR3, the DNA is TGTGCCAGCAGCTTAGCCGGACTAGCGTCCCCCTACAATGAGCAGTTCTTC. The whole variable domain, remainder taken from reference TRBV7-9 and TRBJ2-1, is DTGVSQNPRHKITKRGQNVTFRCDPISEHNRLYWYRQTLGQGPEFLTYFQNEAQLEKSRLLSDRFSAERPKGSFSTLEIQRTEQGDSAMYLCASSLAGLASPYNEQFFGPGTRLTVL.

The gene calls are TRBV4-2 and TRBJ2-2; possibly TRBD1 for D (5 bases). Germline V gene lookup returns CDR1 LGHNA and CDR2 YNFKEQ. V was cut by 5 bases and J by 0 bases, with 13 bases left in between. The CDR3 loop spans 16 amino acids. CDR3 sequence (DNA): TGTGCCAGCAGCGAAGTATCGACAGCGAACACCGGGGAGCTGTTTTTT. Its translation: CASSEVSTANTGELFF.

The CDR3 sequence: CASSVSGGVDTQYF. CDR3 in DNA: TGTGCCAGCAGCGTTAGCGGGGGGGTGGATACGCAGTATTTT. This rearrangement joins TRBV7-3 to TRBJ2-3; TRBD2 matches 11 bases. The CDR3 contains 14 residues. CDR1 is SGHTA, CDR2 FQGTGA, per germline. V dropped 5 bases and J dropped 6; count of bases not matched to a gene: 4.

The CDR3 sequence: CASSLESRGRKRFDEQYF. The CDR3 bases are TGCGCCAGCAGCTTGGAGAGCAGGGGGAGGAAAAGGTTTGACGAGCAGTACTTC. This chain connects TRBV5-1 to TRBJ2-7, with D possibly matching TRBD1 (7 bases). Trimming pared 0 bases from V and 5 bases from J, leaving 24 bases between. The CDR3 totals 18 residues. The V gene's germline CDR1 is SGHRS and CDR2 YFSETQ.

The rearrangement joins TRBV19 to TRBJ2-3, with 7 positions matching TRBD2. Trimming at V came to 3 bases and at J to 6 bases, leaving 3 bases not matched to a gene. CDR1 is LNHDA, CDR2 SQIVND, per germline (reference sequence). CDR3 length: 13 residues. CDR3 nucleotide sequence: TGTGCCAGTAGTATTTCGCGGGAGGATACGCAGTATTTT. Translating it yields CASSISREDTQYF.

This clonotype has ten or more counts. CDR3 DNA sequence: TGTGCCAGCTACTCTTACTTCGACAGGGGAAGGAAGGATGAGCAGTTCTTC. Translated, it gives CASYSYFDRGRKDEQFF. The chain is built from TRBV6-5 and TRBJ2-1; 8 nucleotides agree with TRBD1. Germline CDR1 reads MNHEY; CDR2 reads SVGAGI. This CDR3 comprises 17 residues. V was pared by 8 bases and J by 8 bases, with 20 bases of the junction left unmatched.

The table lists this clonotype with a few counts. The chain combines TRBV27 with TRBJ2-5; 7 bases line up with TRBD1. Losses at the gene ends were 6 bases for V and 5 bases for J; bases not matched to a gene: 6. This CDR3 spans 13 amino acids. Germline V gene lookup returns CDR1 MNHEY and CDR2 SMNVEV (reference sequence). CDR3 protein: CASRKGGLETQYF. In DNA, the CDR3 is TGTGCCAGCAGGAAAGGGGGCCTGGAGACCCAGTACTTC.

The DNA for the CDR3 is TGTGCCAGCACAAGTGGGGATTCACCCCTCCACTTT. It yields the protein CASTSGDSPLHF. This chain uses TRBV27 with TRBJ1-6; D is undetermined. Trimming left V 7 bases short and J 8 bases short, with 9 bases between. The CDR3 extends over 12 amino acids. Germline values: CDR1 MNHEY, CDR2 SMNVEV (reference sequence).